The source of this TCR beta chain is a study of persistence of HIV-infected CD4 T cells. Overall study context: Two participants gave one leukapheresis sample; others gave up to roughly 200 mL blood repeatedly. General observations from the study: Antigen-responding cells were enriched for degenerate expanded CDR3beta sequences.

On this clone itself: The antigen remains unidentified.

The stimulus was lysate of CMV-infected fibroblasts, about 10 ug/mL. CD4+ T cells upregulating both CD40 ligand and CD69 were sorted as responding cells. Donors were HIV-1-infected adults who began suppressive ART during chronic infection. The germline V and J ends were trimmed by 2 bases and 5 bases, with 9 bases remaining between them. CDR3 length: 13 amino acids. Germline-derived CDR1 and CDR2 are SGHVS and FQNEAQ. The libraries were made with immunoSEQ version 4 in survey mode. Sequencing was performed with immunoSEQ multiplex PCR; in TCRdb, only in-frame clones are kept and a portion is missing. The sample contains several thousand clones, 55% to 65% of which appear only once.

The chain has TRBV7-8 and TRBJ2-5; D is possibly TRBD1 (5 bases). The sequencing here drew on CD4+ T cells sorted from PBMCs after roughly 18-hour stimulation, taken from a patient who received antiretroviral therapy. This receptor was taken from an adult man with HIV who was CMV-seropositive. The CDR3 DNA reads TGTGCCAGCAGCTTAACAGGTTTCGAGACCCAGTACTTC. Its protein product is CASSLTGFETQYF.